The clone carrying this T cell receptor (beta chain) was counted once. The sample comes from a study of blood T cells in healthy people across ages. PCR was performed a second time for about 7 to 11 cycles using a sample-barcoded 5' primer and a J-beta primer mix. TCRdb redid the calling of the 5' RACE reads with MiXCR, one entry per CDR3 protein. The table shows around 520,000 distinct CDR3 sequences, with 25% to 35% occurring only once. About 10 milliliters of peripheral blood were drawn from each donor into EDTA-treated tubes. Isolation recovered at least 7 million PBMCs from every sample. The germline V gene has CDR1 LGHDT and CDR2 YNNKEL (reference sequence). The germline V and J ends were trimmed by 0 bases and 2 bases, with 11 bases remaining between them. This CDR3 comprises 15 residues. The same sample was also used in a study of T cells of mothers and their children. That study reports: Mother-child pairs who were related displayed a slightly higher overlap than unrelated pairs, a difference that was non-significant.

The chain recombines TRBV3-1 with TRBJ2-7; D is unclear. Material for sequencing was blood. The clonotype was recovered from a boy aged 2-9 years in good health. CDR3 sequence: CASSQDYTLPYEQYF. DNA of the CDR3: TGTGCCAGCAGCCAAGATTACACGCTCCCCTACGAGCAGTACTTC.